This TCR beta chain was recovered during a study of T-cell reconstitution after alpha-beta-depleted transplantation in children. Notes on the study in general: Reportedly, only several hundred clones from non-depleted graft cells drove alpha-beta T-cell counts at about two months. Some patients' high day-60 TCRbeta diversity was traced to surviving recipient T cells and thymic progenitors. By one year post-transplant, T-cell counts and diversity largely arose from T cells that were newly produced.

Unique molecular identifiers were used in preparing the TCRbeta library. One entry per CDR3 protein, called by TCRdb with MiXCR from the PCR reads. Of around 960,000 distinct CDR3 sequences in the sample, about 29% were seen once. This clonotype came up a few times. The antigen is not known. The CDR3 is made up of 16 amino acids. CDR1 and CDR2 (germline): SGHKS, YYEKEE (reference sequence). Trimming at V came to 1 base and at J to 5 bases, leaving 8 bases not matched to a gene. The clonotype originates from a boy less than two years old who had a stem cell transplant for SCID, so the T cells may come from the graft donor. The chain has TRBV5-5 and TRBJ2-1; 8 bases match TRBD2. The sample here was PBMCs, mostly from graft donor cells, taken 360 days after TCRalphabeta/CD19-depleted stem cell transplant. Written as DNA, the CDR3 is TGTGCCAGCAGCTTGCGGGGGGGCCTCCGAGACAATGAGCAGTTCTTC. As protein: CASSLRGGLRDNEQFF.